This TCR beta chain derives from a study of blood T cells in healthy people across ages. General study results and limits: The lack of PBMC sorting stopped any conclusive naive versus antigen-experienced comparison.

With a J-beta primer mix and a sample-barcoded 5' primer, a second PCR ran roughly 6 to 11 cycles. From the 5' RACE reads, TCRdb called clonotypes with MiXCR, one entry per CDR3 protein. This table has 700,000 to 950,000 distinct CDR3 sequences, around 46% appearing once. As to this clonotype: No antigen is known for it.

Peripheral blood samples of roughly 9.9 milliliters were drawn from each donor. Source material: blood. This sequence was found in an older woman in good health.

DNA of the CDR3: TGTGCCAGCAGTCCAGGGATAAACATTCAGTACTTC. Translation: CASSPGINIQYF. The chain is built from TRBV28 and TRBJ2-4; the D gene is possibly TRBD1 (5 bases). Germline V gene data show CDR1 as MDHEN and CDR2 as SYDVKM. This CDR3 region has 12 residues. Trimming cost V 5 bases and J 6 bases, with 8 bases left between them.